Each of the 25 T cell receptor beta chains below was sequenced from the same sample in a study of T cells in Graves' hyperthyroidism and ophthalmopathy. The TCR beta CDR3 regions underwent amplification using RNA transcripts as the source. HTBI primers were used for first-round RT-PCR of the TCR CDR3. TCRdb re-derived calls from the multiplex PCR reads in MiXCR, one entry per CDR3 protein. The sample lists about 380,000 distinct CDR3 sequences, approximately 18% occurring once. Material for sequencing was blood. Every receptor here comes from a man between 18 and 29 years old with Graves' ophthalmopathy.

This rearrangement joins TRBV18 to TRBJ1-1, with a weak D call TRBD1 (5 bases). The CDR3 length is 13 residues. The germline V gene encodes CDR1 KGHSH and CDR2 LQKENI. Trimming stripped 4 bases from V and 11 bases from J, with 17 bases between. CDR3 amino acids: CASSLEWGVRAFF. DNA of the CDR3: TGTGCCAGCTCACTGGAGTGGGGGGTCCGGGCTTTCTTT.

This clonotype was counted ten times or more. The chain couples TRBV6-1 to TRBJ1-6; 8 bases fit TRBD1. The CDR3 loop spans 14 amino acids. With 7 bases clipped from V and 9 bases from J, the junction kept 8 bases outside the gene matches. Germline V gene sequence: CDR1 MNHNS, CDR2 SASEGT. CDR3 amino acids: CASTWDRPSSPLHF. CDR3 bases: TGTGCCAGCACTTGGGACAGGCCGAGTTCACCCCTCCACTTT.

This clonotype came up many times. The chain is built from TRBV7-9 and TRBJ2-7; D not certain. V gave up 3 bases and J gave up 1 base, with 7 bases separating them. The CDR3 is made up of 13 amino acids. Per the germline V gene, CDR1 is SEHNR and CDR2 is FQNEAQ (reference sequence). In DNA form, the CDR3 reads TGTGCCAGCAGCTTTTCAGCGTCCTACGAGCAGTACTTC. Translated: CASSFSASYEQYF.

This clonotype was detected a few times. The V and J genes are TRBV3-1 and TRBJ1-4; 7 nucleotides line up with TRBD1. CDR1 is LGHDT, CDR2 YNNKEL, per germline (reference sequence). V gave up 2 bases and J gave up 7 bases; unmatched junction bases: 10. This CDR3 has 16 amino acids. The CDR3 reads CASSQSTEGAGEKLFF. For the CDR3, the DNA is TGTGCCAGCAGCCAATCTACAGAGGGGGCAGGTGAAAAACTGTTTTTT.

The chain joins TRBV10-1 to TRBJ2-7; D possibly corresponds to TRBD2 (6 bases). This CDR3 has 13 amino acids. CDR1 and CDR2 (germline): WNHNN, SYGVQD (reference sequence). V lost 8 bases and J 0 bases, leaving 11 bases between the germline ends. The DNA of the CDR3 is TGCGCCAGCTCGCGGGGACCCTCCTACGAGCAGTACTTC. Residues: CASSRGPSYEQYF.

With respect to this clonotype: A read error may explain this, as a much larger clone is one base away. The chain carries TRBV24-1 and TRBJ1-5; D may be TRBD1 (5 bases). This CDR3 contains 14 residues. Looked up from germline, CDR1 is KGHDR and CDR2 is SFDVKD. The chain's CDR3 is CATSDEQVNQPLHF. In DNA, the CDR3 is TGTGCCACCAGTGATGAACAGGTCAATCAGCCCCTGCATTTT.

This clonotype was found many times. The rearrangement links TRBV6-6 to TRBJ1-1; perhaps TRBD1 as D (6 bases). V was cut by 2 bases and J by 1 base, with 11 bases left in between. The CDR3 is made up of 15 amino acids. Germline CDR1 reads MNHNY; CDR2 reads SVGAGI (reference sequence). CDR3 sequence: CASSYRGRGNTEAFF. The CDR3 region has the DNA TGTGCCAGCAGTTACCGGGGGCGGGGGAACACTGAAGCTTTCTTT.

This clonotype is a singleton in its sample. The CDR3 bases are TGTGCCAGCAGCGAAACAGGGGGTAGGAGGGTTGGCTACACCTTC. Translating gives CASSETGGRRVGYTF. The rearrangement uses TRBV28 and TRBJ1-2; TRBD1 matches at 8 bases. The germline gives CDR1 MDHEN, CDR2 SYDVKM. After removal of 6 bases from V and 7 bases from J, the junction contained 13 bases not matched to a gene. The CDR3 runs 15 residues.

The table lists this clonotype with many counts. The rearrangement uses TRBV28 and TRBJ1-4; D uncertain. CDR3 length equals 17 residues. V was clipped by 5 bases and J by 0 bases, with 16 bases between them. Germline V lookup: CDR1 MDHEN, CDR2 SYDVKM. Here the CDR3 reads CASSPRKLLATNEKLFF. DNA of the CDR3: TGTGCCAGCAGTCCAAGGAAGCTACTCGCAACTAATGAAAAACTGTTTTTT.

This clonotype was seen ten or more times. The V gene is TRBV13, the J gene TRBJ1-2; perhaps TRBD1 as D (5 bases). Per the germline V gene, CDR1 is PRHDT and CDR2 is FYEKMQ (reference sequence). This CDR3 has 15 amino acids. The V gene lost 4 bases and the J gene lost 3 bases, with 15 bases spanning the gap. CDR3 bases: TGTGCCAGCAGCTCCAACGAGGGGTTAGACTATGGCTACACCTTC. It is translated as CASSSNEGLDYGYTF.

In nucleotides, the CDR3 is TGCGCCAGCAGCCTCGACAGCACCTCTGGAAACACCATATATTTT. It encodes CASSLDSTSGNTIYF. The V and J genes are TRBV4-1 and TRBJ1-3, with D possibly TRBD1 on 5 matching bases. The germline gives CDR1 MGHRA, CDR2 YSYEKL. Trimming removed 4 bases at V and 0 bases at J, with 10 bases between. The CDR3 loop spans 15 amino acids.

There are many counts of this clonotype. The chain couples TRBV7-9 to TRBJ1-6; D not certain. The CDR3 loop spans 14 amino acids. Trimming removed 1 base at V and 8 bases at J, with 9 bases between. Per germline, CDR1 SEHNR and CDR2 FQNEAQ (reference sequence). The CDR3 sequence: CASSLGAADSPLHF. The CDR3 DNA sequence: TGTGCCAGCAGCTTAGGGGCGGCGGATTCACCCCTCCACTTT.

The chain carries TRBV6-1 and TRBJ2-3, with 7 bases that match TRBD2. V was clipped by 3 bases and J by 2 bases; unmatched bases: 8. Germline V gene sequence: CDR1 MNHNS, CDR2 SASEGT. The CDR3 contains 16 residues. The CDR3 coding sequence is TGTGCCAGCAGTGAGGGACTACAACTCTTCACAGATACGCAGTATTTT. Translating it yields CASSEGLQLFTDTQYF.

J is TRBJ1-1 and V is TRBV28; tentative D call: TRBD1 (5 bases). The CDR3 extends over 13 amino acids. Trimming pared 2 bases from V and 5 bases from J, leaving 9 bases between. Germline CDR1 reads MDHEN; CDR2 reads SYDVKM. The CDR3 is CASSLPGKTEAFF. CDR3 sequence (DNA): TGTGCCAGCAGTTTACCAGGGAAGACTGAAGCTTTCTTT.

This clonotype was recorded many times. V is TRBV11-2 and J is TRBJ1-1; D unresolved. CDR3 length: 12 residues. The germline CDR1 and CDR2 sequences are SGHAT and FQNNGV. Trimming took 1 base from V and 6 from J, leaving 6 bases between them. DNA of the CDR3: TGTGCCAGCAGCTTAGTGTCCGCTGAAGCTTTCTTT. Translating it yields CASSLVSAEAFF. The full variable domain, in which reference TRBV11-2 and TRBJ1-1 provide the parts outside the CDR3, is EAGVAQSPRYKIIEKRQSVAFWCNPISGHATLYWYQQILGQGPKLLIQFQNNGVVDDSQLPKDRFSAERLKGVDSTLKIQPAKLEDSAVYLCASSLVSAEAFFGQGTRLTVV.

This clonotype was counted ten times or more. The chain couples TRBV2 to TRBJ1-1; D not resolved. The CDR3 runs 10 residues. Germline V gene data show CDR1 as SNHLY and CDR2 as FYNNEI. V was cut by 5 bases and J by 11 bases, with 9 bases left in between. The CDR3 loop reads CASSPIGAFF. CDR3 DNA: TGTGCCAGCAGTCCTATCGGGGCTTTCTTT.

The table lists this clonotype with a few counts. This rearrangement joins TRBV7-8 to TRBJ1-5; no definite D call. CDR3 size: 16 residues. Germline-derived CDR1 and CDR2 are SGHVS and FQNEAQ. Trimming removed 5 bases from V and 0 bases from J, with 14 bases in between. This chain's CDR3 is CASSPLRDYSNQPQHF. CDR3 nucleotides: TGTGCCAGCAGCCCTCTAAGAGATTATAGCAATCAGCCCCAGCATTTT.

The V and J genes are TRBV6-1 and TRBJ1-5; D is unclear. The CDR3 sequence is 15 residues long. Germline CDR1 and CDR2: MNHNS and SASEGT. The V gene lost 2 bases and the J gene lost 5 bases, with 13 bases spanning the gap. CDR3 sequence: CASSEWGLIYQPQHF. The CDR3 DNA follows: TGTGCCAGCAGTGAATGGGGTCTCATCTATCAGCCCCAGCATTTT.

The sample holds many counts of this clonotype. The chain combines TRBV24-1 with TRBJ1-5; 7 nucleotides line up with TRBD1. The germline V gene has CDR1 KGHDR and CDR2 SFDVKD. This CDR3 contains 15 residues. V dropped 4 bases and J dropped 4; count of bases not matched to a gene: 6. CDR3 region: CATSDPGGPNQPQHF. DNA of the CDR3: TGTGCCACCAGTGACCCAGGGGGACCGAATCAGCCCCAGCATTTT.

The table lists this clonotype with many counts. The chain has TRBV3-1 and TRBJ1-2; D is unclear. The CDR3 covers 15 residues. V lost 0 bases, J lost 2 bases, and 10 bases lay in between. Germline CDR1 is LGHDT and CDR2 is YNNKEL (reference sequence). This chain's CDR3 is CASSQDTGRNYGYTF. CDR3 bases: TGTGCCAGCAGCCAAGATACGGGCAGGAACTATGGCTACACCTTC.

The V call is TRBV4-1, the J call TRBJ1-5, with TRBD1 as a possible D gene (5 bases). With 3 bases removed from V and 0 bases from J, the gap between germline ends came to 9 bases. The CDR3 runs 15 residues. Germline lookup yields CDR1 MGHRA and CDR2 YSYEKL. CDR3 loop: CASSQTALSNQPQHF. As DNA, the CDR3 is TGCGCCAGCAGCCAGACAGCACTTAGCAATCAGCCCCAGCATTTT.

This clonotype came up many times. The genes are TRBV3-1 and TRBJ2-1; 7 bases are shared with TRBD1. The CDR3 is made up of 15 amino acids. J was trimmed by 8 bases and V by 4 bases; bases with no gene match: 11. The germline CDR1 and CDR2 sequences are LGHDT and YNNKEL (reference sequence). CDR3 protein: CASSRHHRGPDEQFF. The CDR3 nucleotides read TGTGCCAGCAGCCGACACCACAGGGGACCTGATGAGCAGTTCTTC.

There are many counts of this clonotype. The chain is built from TRBV7-8 and TRBJ1-4, with D unclear. V was trimmed by 5 bases and J by 0 bases, leaving 16 bases between them. This CDR3 has 17 amino acids. From germline, CDR1 is SGHVS and CDR2 FQNEAQ. The CDR3 reads CASSPRRITPTNEKLFF. Here the CDR3 DNA reads TGTGCCAGCAGCCCACGGCGCATTACCCCAACTAATGAAAAACTGTTTTTT.

This clonotype was detected only a few times. The chain is built from TRBV4-2 and TRBJ2-5, with a possible D match to TRBD2 (5 bases). V lost 0 bases, J lost 5 bases, and 10 bases lay in between. This CDR3 is built from 14 residues. Germline V lookup: CDR1 LGHNA, CDR2 YNFKEQ. The CDR3 here is CASSQDLAAETQYF. In DNA, the CDR3 is TGTGCCAGCAGCCAAGACCTAGCAGCCGAGACCCAGTACTTC.

This clonotype was recorded many times. The chain couples TRBV2 to TRBJ2-2; 12 nucleotides agree with TRBD2. Germline-derived CDR1 and CDR2 are SNHLY and FYNNEI. Germline trimming cut 6 bases from V and 7 bases from J; bases unmatched to any gene: 6. CDR3 size: 15 residues. CDR3 nucleotide sequence: TGTGCCAGCAGAAAACTAGCGGGGGGTGTCGGGGAGCTGTTTTTT. Protein product: CASRKLAGGVGELFF.